Shown below are 7 T cell receptor beta chains from a single sample sequenced in a study of cytomegalovirus exposure and HLA in healthy donors. The PCR employed 60 Vbeta primers together with 13 Jbeta primers. Data came from immunoSEQ multiplex PCR; TCRdb stores just in-frame clones and leaves some out. The table lists more than 85,000 clones, around 80% of them singletons. Sequenced material: PBMCs. The receptor source for this set is an older woman in good health and CMV-seropositive.

The CDR3 bases are TGCGCCAGCAGCTTTCTAGCGGGTCCCCCAGATACGCAGTATTTT. Translated: CASSFLAGPPDTQYF. This rearrangement joins TRBV5-1 to TRBJ2-3; 8 nucleotides agree with TRBD2. CDR3 length: 15 amino acids. The germline CDR1 and CDR2 sequences are SGHRS and YFSETQ. The junction had 6 bases not matched to a gene; V was cut back by 2 bases and J by 4 bases.

The genes are TRBV7-9 and TRBJ2-1, with TRBD1 matching over 7 bases. The germline gives CDR1 SEHNR, CDR2 FQNEAQ (reference sequence). CDR3 length: 14 residues. Unmatched junction bases numbered 9, after V lost 5 bases and J lost 8 bases. CDR3 region: CASSPMGQFHEQFF. CDR3 sequence (DNA): TGTGCCAGCAGCCCAATGGGACAGTTCCATGAGCAGTTCTTC.

V gene TRBV11-3 combines with J gene TRBJ2-1, with 14 positions matching TRBD2. The CDR3 length is 17 residues. CDR1 SGHNT and CDR2 YENEEA come from the germline V gene. Unmatched junction bases numbered 11, after V lost 5 bases and J lost 8 bases. The DNA for the CDR3 is TGTGCCAGCAGCCCCCGGGCCGGGACTAGCGGGAGTGATGAGCAGTTCTTC. Translated: CASSPRAGTSGSDEQFF. Based on the CDR3 plus reference TRBV11-3 and TRBJ2-1, the full variable domain is EAGVVQSPRYKIIEKKQPVAFWCNPISGHNTLYWYLQNLGQGPELLIRYENEEAVDDSQLPKDRFSAERLKGVDSTLKIQPAELGDSAVYLCASSPRAGTSGSDEQFFGPGTRLTVL.

The rearrangement joins TRBV7-6 to TRBJ2-5; 7 bases map to TRBD2. Germline loops: CDR1 SGHVS, CDR2 FNYEAQ. CDR3 length: 17 residues. The V gene end was trimmed by 5 bases and the J gene end by 1 base; junction bases not matched to a gene: 13. CDR3 nucleotide sequence: TGTGCCAGCAGCCGAGGCTGGGCGGGAGCGGGCCAAGAGACCCAGTACTTC. Protein sequence: CASSRGWAGAGQETQYF.

The chain combines TRBV27 with TRBJ2-2; weak D call: TRBD1 (6 bases). The CDR3 is 15 residues long. Trimming shortened V by 6 bases and J by 3 bases, and 14 bases separated the two germline ends. Per germline, CDR1 MNHEY and CDR2 SMNVEV (reference sequence). CDR3 residues: CASRRTGLDTGELFF. CDR3 bases: TGTGCCAGCAGGCGCACAGGGTTAGACACCGGGGAGCTGTTTTTT.

The chain has TRBV7-9 and TRBJ2-5; possibly TRBD2 for D (6 bases). The V gene's germline CDR1 is SEHNR and CDR2 FQNEAQ (reference sequence). This CDR3 is built from 14 residues. V was trimmed by 5 bases and J by 4 bases, leaving 14 bases between them. In nucleotides, the CDR3 is TGTGCCAGCAGCCAACGGGGGTCGGGAGAGACCCAGTACTTC. Its protein is CASSQRGSGETQYF.

This clone was picked up a small number of times. The junction departs from germline at one end; a sequencing error may be responsible. The rearrangement joins TRBV5-1 to TRBJ2-7; D is perhaps TRBD1 (5 bases). Germline CDR1 and CDR2: SGHRS and YFSETQ. The CDR3 length is 13 residues. CDR3 loop: CASSLTGSYEEYF. CDR3 nucleotides: TGCGCCAGCAGCTTGACAGGATCATACGAGGAGTACTTC.